The next 18 T cell receptor beta chains were all read from a single sample in a study of cytomegalovirus exposure and HLA in healthy donors. TCRdb's copy holds only in-frame clones and misses some; the assay was immunoSEQ multiplex PCR. The table lists tens of thousands of clones, around 88% of them singletons. Material: PBMCs. Receptors originate from a woman aged 18-29 years in good health and CMV-seronegative.

This sequence joins TRBV6-1 and TRBJ2-5; D possibly corresponds to TRBD2 (5 bases). V lost 3 bases and J lost 5, with 19 bases in between. CDR3 size: 16 residues. The germline gives CDR1 MNHNS, CDR2 SASEGT. Here the CDR3 DNA reads TGTGCCAGCAGTGATTCTCTCCGGGGTCTCGGGGAGACCCAGTACTTC. As protein: CASSDSLRGLGETQYF.

The J gene is TRBJ2-1, the V gene TRBV7-9, with D perhaps TRBD1 (6 bases). The CDR3 extends over 13 amino acids. Trimming took 4 bases from V and 10 from J, leaving 14 bases between them. Per germline, CDR1 SEHNR and CDR2 FQNEAQ (reference sequence). For the CDR3, the DNA is TGTGCCAGCAGCTCGACAGGTCCGGAGGAGCAGTTCTTC. It encodes CASSSTGPEEQFF.

This rearrangement joins TRBV27 to TRBJ2-5, with a weak D call TRBD1 (5 bases). With 6 bases removed from V and 3 bases from J, the gap between germline ends came to 14 bases. CDR1 and CDR2 (germline): MNHEY, SMNVEV (reference sequence). The CDR3 loop spans 14 amino acids. The CDR3 region is CASSPDRTKETQYF. CDR3 bases: TGTGCCAGCAGCCCTGACAGAACTAAAGAGACCCAGTACTTC.

The rearrangement joins TRBV19 to TRBJ1-2, with TRBD1 identical over 10 bases. This CDR3 has 18 residues. Trimming removed 3 bases from V and 2 bases from J; junction bases left unmatched: 12. Looked up from germline, CDR1 is LNHDA and CDR2 is SQIVND (reference sequence). CDR3 sequence reads: CASSITTGGVQLNYGYTF. As DNA, the CDR3 is TGTGCCAGTAGTATTACGACAGGGGGCGTCCAGCTCAACTATGGCTACACCTTC.

CDR3: CASSLGTGGSYEQYF. The DNA of the CDR3 is TGTGCCAGCAGCTTAGGGACAGGGGGATCCTACGAGCAGTACTTC. V gene TRBV11-2 combines with J gene TRBJ2-7; TRBD1 matches 10 bases. Germline CDR1 is SGHAT and CDR2 is FQNNGV. The junction had 1 base not matched to a gene; V was cut back by 1 base and J by 1 base. The CDR3 spans 15 residues.

V gene TRBV11-2 combines with J gene TRBJ2-5, with 8 bases fitting TRBD1. V was clipped by 1 base and J by 5 bases; unmatched bases: 6. CDR1 is SGHAT and CDR2 is FQNNGV in the germline V gene. The CDR3 totals 15 residues. The CDR3: CASSLAGTGWETQYF. Written as DNA, the CDR3 is TGTGCCAGCAGCTTAGCCGGGACAGGCTGGGAGACCCAGTACTTC.

The chain carries TRBV28 and TRBJ1-2; no firm D call. The CDR3 contains 15 residues. Germline loops: CDR1 MDHEN, CDR2 SYDVKM. The V end was cut by 2 bases, the J end by 5 bases, with 15 bases between. This CDR3 reads CASSLERIPLYGYTF. The CDR3 DNA reads TGTGCCAGCAGTTTAGAGCGGATTCCCCTGTATGGCTACACCTTC.

The chain uses TRBV30 and TRBJ1-6; 8 bases map to TRBD1. Germline loops: CDR1 GTSNPN, CDR2 SVGIG (reference sequence). The CDR3 is 16 amino acids. Germline trimming cut 2 bases from V and 1 base from J; bases unmatched to any gene: 4. The CDR3 coding sequence is TGTGCCTGGAGTACTCGACAGGGGTCCTATAATTCACCCCTCCACTTT. This translates into CAWSTRQGSYNSPLHF.

The rearrangement uses TRBV2 and TRBJ1-2; 8 bases are shared with TRBD1. The V and J ends lost 4 bases and 4 bases, in that order; junction bases with no gene match: 11. There are 16 residues in the CDR3. CDR1 is SNHLY and CDR2 is FYNNEI in the germline V gene. The CDR3 DNA follows: TGTGCCAGCAGTGTGACAGGGGCACCGCTTCTCTATGGCTACACCTTC. Amino acids: CASSVTGAPLLYGYTF.

The rearrangement links TRBV30 to TRBJ2-6, with 8 bases matching TRBD2. Germline V gene sequence: CDR1 GTSNPN, CDR2 SVGIG (reference sequence). V lost 5 bases, J lost 2 bases, and 5 bases stayed unmatched. This CDR3 spans 15 amino acids. This chain's CDR3 is CAWGPGGAGANVLTF. The CDR3 DNA reads as TGTGCCTGGGGCCCCGGGGGGGCTGGGGCCAACGTCCTGACTTTC.

This chain links TRBV6-1 with TRBJ2-6; D remains ambiguous. The CDR3 spans 14 residues. V lost 3 bases to trimming and J lost 2 bases, with 5 bases between them. Per germline, CDR1 MNHNS and CDR2 SASEGT. The CDR3 DNA reads TGTGCCAGCAGTGAGACAACTGGGGCCAACGTCCTGACTTTC. As protein: CASSETTGANVLTF.

The chain employs TRBV7-6 and TRBJ1-4; D gene uncertain. In germline, CDR1 is SGHVS, CDR2 FNYEAQ. The CDR3 is made up of 15 amino acids. The germline V and J ends were trimmed by 5 bases and 8 bases, with 18 bases remaining between them. In nucleotides, the CDR3 is TGTGCCAGCAGCCTCCAACTCGGGGAGCTCGAAAAACTGTTTTTT. Its protein is CASSLQLGELEKLFF. Looking up the rest from reference TRBV7-6 and TRBJ1-4 gives the full variable domain: GAGVSQSPRYKVTKRGQDVALRCDPISGHVSLYWYRQALGQGPEFLTYFNYEAQQDKSGLPNDRFSAERPEGSISTLTIQRTEQRDSAMYRCASSLQLGELEKLFFGSGTQLSVL.

The chain combines TRBV9 with TRBJ1-6; maybe TRBD1 (6 bases). The CDR3 contains 15 residues. V was pared by 0 bases and J by 6 bases, with 10 bases between. Looked up from germline, CDR1 is SGDLS and CDR2 is YYNGEE. The CDR3 is CASSVEQGPNSPLHF. The CDR3 DNA is TGTGCCAGCAGCGTAGAACAGGGCCCTAATTCACCCCTCCACTTT.

The rearrangement uses TRBV4-3 and TRBJ1-1; the D is unclear. CDR3 length: 13 amino acids. V shed 0 bases and J shed 6 bases, with 8 bases lying between them. Germline CDR1 and CDR2: LGHNA and YSLEER. Written as DNA, the CDR3 is TGCGCCAGCAGCCAAGATCGGGTTGCTGAAGCTTTCTTT. Its translation: CASSQDRVAEAFF.

The CDR3 sequence: CASSIVILAIAEQFF. In nucleotides, the CDR3 is TGTGCCAGTAGTATAGTGATACTAGCGATCGCTGAGCAGTTCTTC. The chain recombines TRBV19 with TRBJ2-1, with 7 bases lining up with TRBD2. Per germline, CDR1 LNHDA and CDR2 SQIVND (reference sequence). The CDR3 runs to 15 residues. Trimming removed 1 base from V and 9 bases from J; junction bases left unmatched: 9.

The genes are TRBV15 and TRBJ1-2; D call uncertain. V dropped 0 bases and J dropped 2 bases, with 4 bases sitting between them. The CDR3 covers 13 residues. CDR1 and CDR2 from the germline V gene are LNHNV and YYDKDF (reference sequence). This CDR3 is CATSRELNYGYTF. The DNA of the CDR3 is TGTGCCACCAGCAGAGAACTAAACTATGGCTACACCTTC. Looking up the rest from reference TRBV15 and TRBJ1-2 gives the full variable domain: DAMVIQNPRYQVTQFGKPVTLSCSQTLNHNVMYWYQQKSSQAPKLLFHYYDKDFNNEADTPDNFQSRRPNTSFCFLDIRSPGLGDTAMYLCATSRELNYGYTFGSGTRLTVV.

The chain uses TRBV14 and TRBJ1-2, with a possible D match to TRBD1 (6 bases). CDR1 and CDR2 (germline): SGHDN, FVKESK. V shed 4 bases and J shed 1 base, with 16 bases lying between them. The CDR3 covers 16 residues. The CDR3 DNA is TGTGCCAGCAGCCTAAACCCGGGACACAATAACTATGGCTACACCTTC. Its translation: CASSLNPGHNNYGYTF.

The chain joins TRBV5-6 to TRBJ2-7; D gene uncertain. Germline V gene data show CDR1 as SGHDT and CDR2 as YYEEEE. The CDR3 loop spans 14 amino acids. Between the trimmed V and J ends, which lost 4 bases and 0 bases, there was a span of 11 bases. This chain's CDR3 is CASSPDLISYEQYF. The CDR3 DNA is TGTGCCAGCAGCCCTGACTTAATCTCCTACGAGCAGTACTTC.